These 26 T cell receptor beta chains came from one sample sequenced in a study of response to subunit inactivated influenza vaccine. One entry per CDR3 protein results from TCRdb running MiXCR on the RT-PCR reads. The table has 150,000 to 200,000 distinct CDR3 sequences, over 9.5% seen once. These data were also reused for a study on T cells expressing NK-cell markers. This second study notes: The authors generated TCR beta cDNA through 5'RACE template switching with UMIs.

Material: CD8+ T cells sorted from PBMCs, obtained 11 to 12 days after vaccination. The receptor set was obtained from a man aged 50 to 60 who received an inactivated influenza vaccine.

This clonotype has just a few counts. The chain employs TRBV10-2 and TRBJ2-3; D is unclear. The ends were cut back, 6 bases at V and 5 bases at J, with 18 bases in the middle. The CDR3 length is 15 residues. The germline gives CDR1 WSHSY, CDR2 SAAADI. In nucleotides, the CDR3 is TGCGCCAGCAGCCGAACGGACCTGCTGGGAGATACGCAGTATTTT. It translates to CASSRTDLLGDTQYF.

The chain is built from TRBV11-2 and TRBJ2-6, with D possibly matching TRBD1 (6 bases). Germline loops: CDR1 SGHAT, CDR2 FQNNGV. CDR3 length: 16 amino acids. Trimming took off 9 bases at V and 1 base at J, with 16 bases between the two ends. CDR3 residues: CASCQGHGSGANVLTF. The DNA of the CDR3 is TGTGCCAGTTGCCAGGGGCATGGGTCTGGGGCCAACGTCCTGACTTTC.

This clonotype occurred once. CDR3 coding DNA: TGTGCCAGCAGCCAAAGGACCGGAGGGGAGCAGTACTTC. Its translation: CASSQRTGGEQYF. V usage is TRBV9 and J usage is TRBJ2-7; a possible D gene is TRBD2 (6 bases). The ends were cut back, 4 bases at V and 7 bases at J, with 15 bases in the middle. Germline V gene sequence: CDR1 SGDLS, CDR2 YYNGEE. CDR3 size: 13 residues.

This chain uses TRBV29-1 with TRBJ1-2; 8 positions agree with TRBD1. From germline, CDR1 is SQVTM and CDR2 ANQGSEA. J gave up 4 bases and V 6 bases, and 7 bases lay outside the gene matches. There are 13 residues in the CDR3. CDR3 residues: CSVPDREVYGYTF. The CDR3 bases are TGCAGCGTCCCGGACAGGGAAGTCTATGGCTACACCTTC. Complete variable domain (other parts from reference TRBV29-1 and TRBJ1-2): SAVISQKPSRDICQRGTSLTIQCQVDSQVTMMFWYRQQPGQSLTLIATANQGSEATYESGFVIDKFPISRPNLTFSTLTVSNMSPEDSSIYLCSVPDREVYGYTFGSGTRLTVV.

The V and J genes are TRBV7-6 and TRBJ2-4; 9 positions match TRBD1. J lost 5 bases, V lost 5 bases, and 13 bases had no gene match. Germline values: CDR1 SGHVS, CDR2 FNYEAQ. This CDR3 has 17 amino acids. CDR3 nucleotide sequence: TGTGCCAGCAGCGTTAAGGAACAGGGGGCTGGAGAAAACATTCAGTACTTC. Protein sequence: CASSVKEQGAGENIQYF.

The chain's CDR3 is CASSLAGTGELFF. As DNA, the CDR3 is TGCGCCAGCAGCTTGGCTGGAACCGGGGAGCTGTTTTTT. V usage is TRBV5-1 and J usage is TRBJ2-2; no firm D call. CDR3 length: 13 amino acids. Trimming pared 0 bases from V and 5 bases from J, leaving 5 bases between. Germline-derived CDR1 and CDR2 are SGHRS and YFSETQ.

V gene TRBV27 combines with J gene TRBJ2-7; 11 bases are shared with TRBD2. CDR3 length: 17 residues. V lost 5 bases and J lost 4; bases outside the gene matches: 13. The V gene's germline CDR1 is MNHEY and CDR2 SMNVEV (reference sequence). CDR3 coding DNA: TGTGCCAGCAGTCCCTCTCTACTAGCGGGAGTCACATACGAGCAGTACTTC. Translated: CASSPSLLAGVTYEQYF.

This clonotype showed up just a few times. The rearrangement uses TRBV3-1 and TRBJ2-7, with D possibly matching TRBD2 (5 bases). CDR3 length equals 15 residues. Trimming left V 0 bases short and J 0 bases short, with 9 bases between. Germline V CDR1 and CDR2: LGHDT, YNNKEL (reference sequence). The CDR3 nucleotides read TGTGCCAGCAGCCAAGACAATAGCGCCTCCTACGAGCAGTACTTC. This sequence encodes CASSQDNSASYEQYF.

The CDR3 sequence is CASSLDLGTGEQYF. In DNA form, the CDR3 reads TGTGCCAGCAGCTTAGATTTGGGGACAGGGGAGCAGTACTTC. This rearrangement joins TRBV11-2 to TRBJ2-7; 9 nucleotides agree with TRBD1. CDR3 length: 14 amino acids. The V and J ends lost 0 bases and 7 bases, in that order; junction bases with no gene match: 4. Germline V gene lookup returns CDR1 SGHAT and CDR2 FQNNGV.

The chain joins TRBV19 to TRBJ2-1, with 10 bases aligning to TRBD1. After removal of 6 bases from V and 0 bases from J, the junction contained 11 bases not matched to a gene. CDR3 length: 18 residues. Germline V gene sequence: CDR1 LNHDA, CDR2 SQIVND (reference sequence). CDR3 protein: CASRPGQGPVSSYNEQFF. DNA for the CDR3: TGTGCCAGTAGACCGGGACAGGGGCCTGTAAGCTCCTACAATGAGCAGTTCTTC.

V usage is TRBV9 and J usage is TRBJ2-1; 9 positions agree with TRBD2. This CDR3 is 17 amino acids long. Germline trimming cut 3 bases from V and 9 bases from J; bases unmatched to any gene: 16. In germline, CDR1 is SGDLS, CDR2 YYNGEE. This CDR3 reads CASSAFGGGASISEQFF. The CDR3 DNA sequence: TGTGCCAGCAGCGCGTTCGGCGGGGGGGCGTCAATCAGTGAGCAGTTCTTC.

The table lists this clonotype with a few counts. The rearrangement links TRBV19 to TRBJ1-5, with 10 bases that match TRBD1. Trimming cost V 5 bases and J 7 bases; bases outside gene matches: 8. Germline-derived CDR1 and CDR2 are LNHDA and SQIVND (reference sequence). The CDR3 covers 15 residues. The CDR3 region is CASSPGTGALQPQHF. CDR3 bases: TGTGCCAGTAGTCCCGGGACAGGGGCGTTGCAGCCCCAGCATTTT.

There are a few counts of this clonotype. V gene TRBV7-9 combines with J gene TRBJ2-5; D is unclear. This CDR3 comprises 13 residues. Trimming took off 5 bases at V and 5 bases at J, with 12 bases between the two ends. Germline values: CDR1 SEHNR, CDR2 FQNEAQ (reference sequence). CDR3: CASSLDSRETQYF. CDR3 DNA sequence: TGTGCCAGCAGCCTCGATTCCCGGGAGACCCAGTACTTC.

The gene calls are TRBV11-1 and TRBJ2-1; possibly TRBD1 for D (6 bases). This CDR3 comprises 15 residues. The V end lost 5 bases, the J end lost 4 bases, and 15 bases lay between the germline ends. The germline V gene encodes CDR1 SGHAT and CDR2 FQDESV (reference sequence). This CDR3 is CASSRDRRLYNEQFF. The DNA for the CDR3 is TGTGCCAGCAGCCGCGACAGGCGTCTGTACAATGAGCAGTTCTTC.

The gene calls are TRBV6-1 and TRBJ2-7, with D maybe TRBD1 (6 bases). Germline CDR1 MNHNS, CDR2 SASEGT. Trimming left V 5 bases short and J 3 bases short, with 20 bases between. The CDR3 spans 16 residues. In nucleotides, the CDR3 is TGTGCCAGCAGTCAACTCTGGGACACCAGAGGCTACGAGCAGTACTTC. It specifies CASSQLWDTRGYEQYF.

This clonotype was counted only a few times. The J gene is TRBJ1-2, the V gene TRBV27, with 9 nucleotides matching TRBD1. CDR3 length: 16 amino acids. Germline lookup yields CDR1 MNHEY and CDR2 SMNVEV (reference sequence). The trim removed 4 bases at V and 4 bases at J, leaving 10 bases unmatched. The CDR3 sequence is CASSWQGQGHIYGYTF. In DNA, the CDR3 is TGTGCCAGCAGTTGGCAGGGACAGGGACATATCTATGGCTACACCTTC.

This clonotype was observed a handful of times. Here the CDR3 DNA reads TGCGCCAGCAGCCAAGAGGTCAACCTCCTCTACAATGAGCAGTTCTTC. Translating gives CASSQEVNLLYNEQFF. The genes are TRBV4-3 and TRBJ2-1; no definite D call. Germline CDR1 reads LGHNA; CDR2 reads YSLEER. The CDR3 runs to 16 residues. The V end lost 0 bases, the J end lost 3 bases, and 12 bases lay between the germline ends.

The chain has TRBV6-5 and TRBJ1-3; a possible D gene is TRBD1 (6 bases). The germline V and J ends were trimmed by 5 bases and 2 bases, with 13 bases remaining between them. This CDR3 region has 15 residues. The germline gives CDR1 MNHEY, CDR2 SVGAGI. The CDR3 loop is CASSHDTGPGNTIYF. The CDR3 DNA follows: TGTGCCAGCAGTCACGACACAGGGCCTGGAAACACCATATATTTT.

The gene calls are TRBV6-6 and TRBJ2-3, with a tentative D call TRBD1 (6 bases). Per germline, CDR1 MNHNY and CDR2 SVGAGI (reference sequence). CDR3 size: 12 residues. V lost 7 bases and J lost 3, with 8 bases in between. CDR3 loop: CASTQGTDTQYF. CDR3 coding DNA: TGTGCCAGCACCCAGGGGACAGATACGCAGTATTTT.

The CDR3 reads CASSFSGGSRDEQFF. Here the CDR3 DNA reads TGTGCCAGCAGTTTCTCGGGGGGCTCTCGGGATGAGCAGTTCTTC. The gene calls are TRBV12-3 or TRBV12-4 and TRBJ2-1; TRBD2 is a possible D gene (7 bases). This CDR3 spans 15 amino acids. The germline V and J ends were trimmed by 3 bases and 8 bases, with 17 bases remaining between them.

The J gene is TRBJ2-1, the V gene TRBV19; 9 positions agree with TRBD2. V shed 3 bases and J 0 bases; nucleotides not matched to a gene: 3. The CDR3 loop spans 16 amino acids. Per germline, CDR1 LNHDA and CDR2 SQIVND (reference sequence). For the CDR3, the DNA is TGTGCCAGTAGTATTAGCGGGGGAATCTCCTACAATGAGCAGTTCTTC. The encoded protein is CASSISGGISYNEQFF.

This clonotype turned up a few times. The V gene is TRBV6-5, the J gene TRBJ2-5, with D unresolved. Per germline, CDR1 MNHEY and CDR2 SVGAGI. Trimming pared 0 bases from V and 5 bases from J, leaving 10 bases between. The CDR3 has 14 amino acids. CDR3 in DNA: TGTGCCAGCAGTTACTCGGCCCCTCCCGAGACCCAGTACTTC. It yields the protein CASSYSAPPETQYF.

This clonotype was detected ten times or more. The CDR3 reads CASSFSPYEQYF. As DNA, the CDR3 is TGTGCCAGCAGTTTTAGCCCTTACGAGCAGTACTTC. The chain has TRBV28 and TRBJ2-7; D is unclear. V was trimmed by 3 bases and J by 4 bases, leaving 7 bases between them. Per the germline V gene, CDR1 is MDHEN and CDR2 is SYDVKM. This CDR3 contains 12 residues.

The rearrangement uses TRBV5-6 and TRBJ1-1; D is unclear. Deletions cut 3 bases from V and 0 bases from J, with 12 bases between. In germline, CDR1 is SGHDT, CDR2 YYEEEE. This CDR3 has 15 amino acids. For the CDR3, the DNA is TGTGCCAGCAGCTGGGAGCGGGGTTTGAACACTGAAGCTTTCTTT. This codes for CASSWERGLNTEAFF.

The chain is built from TRBV5-4 and TRBJ2-2; D gene unclear. CDR1 is SGHNT, CDR2 YYREEE, per germline (reference sequence). Trimming shortened V by 0 bases and J by 0 bases, and 9 bases separated the two germline ends. The CDR3 runs 16 residues. CDR3 residues: CASSLGGQSNTGELFF. The CDR3 bases are TGTGCCAGCAGCTTGGGTGGGCAGTCGAACACCGGGGAGCTGTTTTTT.

This clonotype has more than one count but fewer than ten. The rearrangement joins TRBV28 to TRBJ2-2, with D maybe TRBD1 (6 bases). This CDR3 has 13 residues. The germline V gene has CDR1 MDHEN and CDR2 SYDVKM. The ends were cut back, 9 bases at V and 6 bases at J, with 14 bases in the middle. The CDR3 DNA follows: TGTGCCAGAGGGACACGTTCACCCGGGGAGCTGTTTTTT. It specifies CARGTRSPGELFF.